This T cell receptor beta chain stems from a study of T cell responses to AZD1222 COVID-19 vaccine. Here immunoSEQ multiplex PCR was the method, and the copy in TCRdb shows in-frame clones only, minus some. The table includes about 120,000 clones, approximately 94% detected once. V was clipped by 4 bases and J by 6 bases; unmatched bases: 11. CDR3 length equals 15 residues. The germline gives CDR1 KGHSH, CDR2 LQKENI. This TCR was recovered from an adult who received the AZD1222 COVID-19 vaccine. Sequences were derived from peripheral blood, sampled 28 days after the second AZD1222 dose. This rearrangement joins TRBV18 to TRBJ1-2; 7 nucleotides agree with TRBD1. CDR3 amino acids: CASSHPVEGANGYTF. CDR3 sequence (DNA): TGTGCCAGCTCACACCCGGTGGAGGGGGCGAATGGCTACACCTTC. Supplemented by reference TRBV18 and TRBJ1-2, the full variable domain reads NAGVMQNPRHLVRRRGQEARLRCSPMKGHSHVYWYRQLPEEGLKFMVYLQKENIIDESGMPKERFSAEFPKEGPSILRIQQVVRGDSAAYFCASSHPVEGANGYTFGSGTRLTVV.